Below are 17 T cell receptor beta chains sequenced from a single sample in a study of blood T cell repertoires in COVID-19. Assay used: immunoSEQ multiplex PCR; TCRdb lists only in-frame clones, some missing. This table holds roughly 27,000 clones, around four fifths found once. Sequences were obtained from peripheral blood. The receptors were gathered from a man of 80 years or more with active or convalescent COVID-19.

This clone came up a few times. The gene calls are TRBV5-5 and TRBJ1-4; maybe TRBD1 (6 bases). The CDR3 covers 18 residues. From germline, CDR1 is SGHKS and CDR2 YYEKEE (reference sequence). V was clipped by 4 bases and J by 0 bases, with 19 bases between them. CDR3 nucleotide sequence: TGTGCCAGCAGCACTTTGTCACCGAAGGGGGCAACTAATGAAAAACTGTTTTTT. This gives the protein CASSTLSPKGATNEKLFF.

CDR3 in amino acids: CASSQDLTRNHYEQYF. CDR3 DNA: TGCGCCAGCAGCCAAGATCTTACTAGAAACCACTACGAGCAGTACTTC. This chain uses TRBV4-3 with TRBJ2-7; D may be TRBD2 (5 bases). CDR1 is LGHNA, CDR2 YSLEER, per germline. Trimming pared 0 bases from V and 3 bases from J, leaving 15 bases between. The CDR3 is 16 amino acids.

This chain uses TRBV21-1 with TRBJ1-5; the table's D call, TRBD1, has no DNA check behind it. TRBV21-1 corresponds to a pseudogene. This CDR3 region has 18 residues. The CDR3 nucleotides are TGTGCCAGCAGCAAAAAAGGGGGCTATAGGGGAGGCAATCAGCCCCAGCATTTT. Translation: CASSKKGGYRGGNQPQHF.

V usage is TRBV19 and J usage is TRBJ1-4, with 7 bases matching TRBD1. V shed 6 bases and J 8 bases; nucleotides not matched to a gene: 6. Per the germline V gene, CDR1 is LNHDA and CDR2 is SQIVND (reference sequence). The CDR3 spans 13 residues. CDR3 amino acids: CASSLWTGEKLFF. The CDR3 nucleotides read TGTGCCAGTAGCCTCTGGACAGGCGAAAAACTGTTTTTT.

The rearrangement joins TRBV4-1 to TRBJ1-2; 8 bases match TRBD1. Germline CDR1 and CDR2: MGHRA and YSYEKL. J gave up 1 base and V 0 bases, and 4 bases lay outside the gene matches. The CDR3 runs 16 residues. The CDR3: CASSQDRTGSNYGYTF. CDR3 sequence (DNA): TGCGCCAGCAGCCAAGATAGGACAGGGAGTAACTATGGCTACACCTTC.

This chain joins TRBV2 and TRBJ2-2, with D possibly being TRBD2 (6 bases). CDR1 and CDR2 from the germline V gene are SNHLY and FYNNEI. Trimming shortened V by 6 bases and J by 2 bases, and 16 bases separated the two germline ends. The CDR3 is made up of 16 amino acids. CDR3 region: CASRRGLTVNTGELFF. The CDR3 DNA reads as TGTGCCAGCAGACGCGGACTAACGGTCAACACCGGGGAGCTGTTTTTT.

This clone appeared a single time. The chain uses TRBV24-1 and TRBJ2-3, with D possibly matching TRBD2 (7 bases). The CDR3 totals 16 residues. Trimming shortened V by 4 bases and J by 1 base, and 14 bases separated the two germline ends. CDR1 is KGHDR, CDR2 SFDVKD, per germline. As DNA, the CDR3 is TGTGCCACCAGTGACCGTAAGGGGGGGGGCACAGATACGCAGTATTTT. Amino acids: CATSDRKGGGTDTQYF.

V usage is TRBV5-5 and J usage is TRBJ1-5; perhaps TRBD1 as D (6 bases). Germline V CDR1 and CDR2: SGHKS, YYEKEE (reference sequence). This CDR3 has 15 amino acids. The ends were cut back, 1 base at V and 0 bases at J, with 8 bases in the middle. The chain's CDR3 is CASSLRTDSNQPQHF. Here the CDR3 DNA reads TGTGCCAGCAGCTTGAGGACAGATAGCAATCAGCCCCAGCATTTT.

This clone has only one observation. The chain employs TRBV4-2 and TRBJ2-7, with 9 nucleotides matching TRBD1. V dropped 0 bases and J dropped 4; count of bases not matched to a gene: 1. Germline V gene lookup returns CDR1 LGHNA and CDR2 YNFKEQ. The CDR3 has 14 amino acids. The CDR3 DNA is TGTGCCAGCAGCCAAGATGACAGGGGGTACGAGCAGTACTTC. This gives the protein CASSQDDRGYEQYF.

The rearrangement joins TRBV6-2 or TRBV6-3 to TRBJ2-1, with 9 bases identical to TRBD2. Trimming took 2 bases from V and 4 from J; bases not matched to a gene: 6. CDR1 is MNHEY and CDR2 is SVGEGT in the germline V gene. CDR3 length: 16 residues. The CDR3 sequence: CASSYPIAGAYNEQFF. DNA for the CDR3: TGTGCCAGCAGTTACCCAATAGCGGGGGCGTACAATGAGCAGTTCTTC.

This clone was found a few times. CDR3 in amino acids: CASSLLGASGYTF. CDR3 nucleotides: TGTGCCAGCAGTTTATTGGGAGCTAGTGGCTACACCTTC. The gene calls are TRBV12-3 or TRBV12-4 and TRBJ1-2, with unresolved D. V dropped 2 bases and J dropped 7 bases, with 11 bases sitting between them. CDR3 length: 13 residues.

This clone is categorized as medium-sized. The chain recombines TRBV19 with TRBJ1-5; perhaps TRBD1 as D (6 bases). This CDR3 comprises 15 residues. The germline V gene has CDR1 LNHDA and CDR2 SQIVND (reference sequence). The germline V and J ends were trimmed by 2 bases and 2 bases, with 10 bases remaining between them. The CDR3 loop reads CASSIYRTGNQPQHF. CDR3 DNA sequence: TGTGCCAGTAGTATATACAGGACAGGCAATCAGCCCCAGCATTTT.

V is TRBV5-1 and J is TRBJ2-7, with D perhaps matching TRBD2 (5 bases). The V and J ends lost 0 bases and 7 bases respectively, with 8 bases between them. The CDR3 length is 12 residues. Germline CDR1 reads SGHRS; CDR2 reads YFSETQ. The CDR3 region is CASSLATGEQYF. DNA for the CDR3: TGCGCCAGCAGCTTGGCTACGGGGGAGCAGTACTTC.

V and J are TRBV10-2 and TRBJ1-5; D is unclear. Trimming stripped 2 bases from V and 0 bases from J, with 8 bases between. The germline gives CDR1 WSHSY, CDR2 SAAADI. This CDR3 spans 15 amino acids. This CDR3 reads CASSERRDSNQPQHF. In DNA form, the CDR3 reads TGCGCCAGCAGTGAGCGGAGAGATAGCAATCAGCCCCAGCATTTT.

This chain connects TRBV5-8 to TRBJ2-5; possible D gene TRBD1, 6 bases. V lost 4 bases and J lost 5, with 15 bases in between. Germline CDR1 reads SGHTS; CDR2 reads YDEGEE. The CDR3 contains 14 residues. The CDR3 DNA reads TGTGCCAGCAGCCGACTCGAGGGGGTGGAGACCCAGTACTTC. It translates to CASSRLEGVETQYF.

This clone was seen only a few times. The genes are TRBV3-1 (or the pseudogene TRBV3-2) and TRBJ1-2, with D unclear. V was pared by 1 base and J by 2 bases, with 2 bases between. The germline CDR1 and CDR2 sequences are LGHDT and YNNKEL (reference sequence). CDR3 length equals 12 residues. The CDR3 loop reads CASSQANYGYTF. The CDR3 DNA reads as TGTGCCAGCAGCCAAGCAAACTATGGCTACACCTTC.

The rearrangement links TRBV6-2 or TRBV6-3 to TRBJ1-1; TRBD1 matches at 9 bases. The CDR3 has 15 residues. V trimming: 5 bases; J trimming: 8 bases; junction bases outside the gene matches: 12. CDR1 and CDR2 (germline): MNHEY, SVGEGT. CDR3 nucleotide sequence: TGTGCCAGCAGTCACCCGGGACAGGGATTTTTCGAAGCTTTCTTT. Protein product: CASSHPGQGFFEAFF.